This entry lists 25 T cell receptor beta chains sequenced from one sample in a study of memory CD4+ T cells and cytomegalovirus serostatus. Libraries were prepared by immunoSEQ multiplex PCR; TCRdb keeps only in-frame clonotypes and omits some of them. This table has some 50,000 clones, just over 75% appearing once. The sort gate was single viable CD3+CD4+CD8-CD45RO+ cells for memory CD4+ T cells. Sequenced sample: memory CD4+ T cells from blood. These receptors all stem from an adult in good health and CMV-seronegative.

The chain uses TRBV29-1 and TRBJ2-7; D may be TRBD2 (5 bases). Germline V gene lookup returns CDR1 SQVTM and CDR2 ANQGSEA. There are 12 residues in the CDR3. The V and J ends lost 6 bases and 6 bases respectively, with 15 bases between them. The CDR3 protein is CSVASGPSEQYF. CDR3 bases: TGCAGCGTCGCCAGCGGACCCTCCGAGCAGTACTTC.

The chain couples TRBV28 to TRBJ1-6; TRBD1 might be the D (5 bases). Trimming cost V 7 bases and J 7 bases, with 8 bases left between them. In germline, CDR1 is MDHEN, CDR2 SYDVKM. This CDR3 spans 12 amino acids. The CDR3 nucleotides read TGTGCCAGCATGGGGGAGAATTCACCCCTCCACTTT. It translates to CASMGENSPLHF.

This chain joins TRBV6-1 and TRBJ1-5; no reliable D call. Trimming left V 11 bases short and J 0 bases short, with 11 bases between. This CDR3 is 13 amino acids long. The V gene's germline CDR1 is MNHNS and CDR2 SASEGT. The CDR3 sequence is CAGGISSNQPQHF. The CDR3 bases are TGTGCCGGAGGAATATCTAGCAATCAGCCCCAGCATTTT.

CDR3 DNA sequence: TGTGCCAGCAGCTTAGATGGTCGGGGGGACCCTGGCTACACCTTC. Translation: CASSLDGRGDPGYTF. V usage is TRBV7-9 and J usage is TRBJ1-2; D may be TRBD1 (5 bases). The germline V gene encodes CDR1 SEHNR and CDR2 FQNEAQ (reference sequence). CDR3 length equals 15 residues. V lost 1 base and J 7 bases, leaving 16 bases between the germline ends. Complete variable domain (other parts from reference TRBV7-9 and TRBJ1-2): DTGVSQNPRHKITKRGQNVTFRCDPISEHNRLYWYRQTLGQGPEFLTYFQNEAQLEKSRLLSDRFSAERPKGSFSTLEIQRTEQGDSAMYLCASSLDGRGDPGYTFGSGTRLTVV.

The J gene is TRBJ1-2, the V gene TRBV5-1, with 8 bases identical to TRBD1. Trimming removed 4 bases from V and 5 bases from J; junction bases left unmatched: 16. This CDR3 region has 17 residues. CDR1 SGHRS and CDR2 YFSETQ come from the germline V gene. CDR3 residues: CASSAFAFGTGVYGYTF. CDR3 DNA sequence: TGCGCCAGCAGCGCCTTTGCGTTCGGGACAGGTGTTTATGGCTACACCTTC.

The table lists this clone with a few counts. The V and J genes are TRBV7-2 and TRBJ1-1; D not resolved. Trimming stripped 5 bases from V and 0 bases from J, with 1 base between. The length of the CDR3 is 11 residues. The germline gives CDR1 SGHTA, CDR2 FQGNSA. In nucleotides, the CDR3 is TGTGCCAGCAGCGTGAACACTGAAGCTTTCTTT. It specifies CASSVNTEAFF.

The genes are TRBV6-4 and TRBJ1-2, with D unclear. From germline, CDR1 is MRHNA and CDR2 SNTAGT. The CDR3 spans 17 residues. V was clipped by 2 bases and J by 3 bases, with 19 bases between them. For the CDR3, the DNA is TGTGCCAGCAGTGACCTAAGTGATGTGAAGAGCCACTATGGCTACACCTTC. Translated, it gives CASSDLSDVKSHYGYTF.

V gene TRBV4-2 combines with J gene TRBJ2-1; D unresolved. CDR1 is LGHNA, CDR2 YNFKEQ, per germline. The CDR3 is made up of 12 amino acids. V lost 5 bases and J 4 bases, leaving 6 bases between the germline ends. The CDR3 DNA follows: TGTGCCAGCAGCTACCGGTACAATGAGCAGTTCTTC. The encoded protein is CASSYRYNEQFF.

This clone was observed a handful of times. The V call is TRBV5-1, the J call TRBJ2-5; D possibly corresponds to TRBD2 (6 bases). The CDR3 consists of 15 residues. The germline CDR1 and CDR2 sequences are SGHRS and YFSETQ. V shed 4 bases and J shed 5 bases, with 18 bases lying between them. Written as DNA, the CDR3 is TGCGCCAGCAGCAGGAACGGAGGGGCCGGGGAGACCCAGTACTTC. Translating gives CASSRNGGAGETQYF.

In its sample, this clone was seen a few times. V gene TRBV9 combines with J gene TRBJ1-3; tentatively, D is TRBD1 (5 bases). The germline V gene has CDR1 SGDLS and CDR2 YYNGEE. The length of the CDR3 is 17 residues. V lost 2 bases and J lost 2, with 17 bases in between. DNA of the CDR3: TGTGCCAGCAGCGTCACTCCTGGCGGGGCGGCTGGAAACACCATATATTTT. Encoded protein: CASSVTPGGAAGNTIYF.

The J gene is TRBJ2-1, the V gene TRBV29-1; D is possibly TRBD1 (5 bases). V was clipped by 4 bases and J by 4 bases, with 14 bases between them. Germline loops: CDR1 SQVTM, CDR2 ANQGSEA. This CDR3 is 14 amino acids long. CDR3 DNA sequence: TGCAGCGTTGGTGCAGGGAACTTTTACAATGAGCAGTTCTTC. Protein product: CSVGAGNFYNEQFF.

This clone was recorded a few times. The rearrangement links TRBV18 to TRBJ1-1; D gene ambiguous. Trimming pared 2 bases from V and 5 bases from J, leaving 15 bases between. From germline, CDR1 is KGHSH and CDR2 LQKENI. CDR3 length: 15 amino acids. CDR3 nucleotide sequence: TGTGCCAGCTCACCAGGGGTGCGTGTGGGAACTGAAGCTTTCTTT. Amino acids: CASSPGVRVGTEAFF.

The rearrangement links TRBV18 to TRBJ1-4; D is possibly TRBD1 (5 bases). Germline lookup yields CDR1 KGHSH and CDR2 LQKENI. The V end was cut by 3 bases, the J end by 8 bases, with 10 bases between. The CDR3 has 13 amino acids. The CDR3 region is CASSPQGDEKLFF. CDR3 nucleotide sequence: TGTGCCAGCTCACCCCAGGGCGACGAAAAACTGTTTTTT.

The rearrangement joins TRBV7-2 to TRBJ2-1; D possibly corresponds to TRBD2 (5 bases). The V end lost 4 bases, the J end lost 10 bases, and 11 bases lay between the germline ends. This CDR3 comprises 12 residues. Germline V gives CDR1 SGHTA, CDR2 FQGNSA. The CDR3 here is CASSYSTGEQFF. The CDR3 DNA follows: TGTGCCAGCAGCTACTCGACGGGAGAGCAGTTCTTC.

V is TRBV6-4 and J is TRBJ1-2, with D possibly TRBD1 on 5 matching bases. This CDR3 is built from 15 residues. The ends were cut back, 6 bases at V and 0 bases at J, with 14 bases in the middle. Germline loops: CDR1 MRHNA, CDR2 SNTAGT. CDR3 sequence reads: CASSSTGQSNYGYTF. The CDR3 region has the DNA TGTGCCAGCAGCTCGACGGGGCAGTCTAACTATGGCTACACCTTC.

This chain uses TRBV7-9 with TRBJ2-7; 12 bases are shared with TRBD2. The junction had 13 bases not matched to a gene; V was cut back by 5 bases and J by 5 bases. CDR3 length: 17 residues. Germline V gene lookup returns CDR1 SEHNR and CDR2 FQNEAQ (reference sequence). CDR3 sequence (DNA): TGTGCCAGCAGCACGCCGACTAGCGGGAGAGCTTCTGACGAGCAGTACTTC. Residues: CASSTPTSGRASDEQYF.

The CDR3 coding sequence is TGTGCCAGCAGTTTAACATCTCGGTACGAGCAGTACTTC. Encoded protein: CASSLTSRYEQYF. The rearrangement joins TRBV27 to TRBJ2-7; no firm D call. The CDR3 spans 13 residues. Deletions cut 2 bases from V and 4 bases from J, with 9 bases between. Looked up from germline, CDR1 is MNHEY and CDR2 is SMNVEV (reference sequence).

The V call is TRBV5-5, the J call TRBJ1-3; TRBD1 matches 8 bases. The CDR3 runs to 16 residues. V trimming: 1 base; J trimming: 0 bases; junction bases outside the gene matches: 3. Germline CDR1 reads SGHKS; CDR2 reads YYEKEE (reference sequence). CDR3 nucleotide sequence: TGTGCCAGCAGCTTGCAGGGGGCATTCTCTGGAAACACCATATATTTT. This gives the protein CASSLQGAFSGNTIYF.

This CDR3 is CASSLEGADEKLFF. For the CDR3, the DNA is TGTGCCAGCAGCTTAGAGGGGGCTGATGAAAAACTGTTTTTT. This chain connects TRBV13 to TRBJ1-4; 7 bases map to TRBD1. Looked up from germline, CDR1 is PRHDT and CDR2 is FYEKMQ (reference sequence). The J segment lost 6 bases and the V segment lost 1 base, leaving 2 bases of the junction unmatched. The CDR3 is 14 residues long.

V is TRBV29-1 and J is TRBJ2-5; 8 bases are shared with TRBD2. The CDR3 loop spans 14 amino acids. The junction had 9 bases not matched to a gene; V was cut back by 4 bases and J by 5 bases. CDR1 SQVTM and CDR2 ANQGSEA come from the germline V gene. Written as DNA, the CDR3 is TGCAGCGTTGCCGTTGGCGGGAGGTTTGAGACCCAGTACTTC. It codes for CSVAVGGRFETQYF.

The gene calls are TRBV4-3 and TRBJ1-1; D is undetermined. The V gene lost 4 bases and the J gene lost 5 bases, with 17 bases spanning the gap. The CDR3 is 15 amino acids. Germline V lookup: CDR1 LGHNA, CDR2 YSLEER. The CDR3, as DNA: TGCGCCAGCAGCCTGACGCACGCGGCGGGGACTGAAGCTTTCTTT. It yields the protein CASSLTHAAGTEAFF.

The chain has TRBV2 and TRBJ1-6; D perhaps matches TRBD1 (5 bases). Trimming pared 6 bases from V and 4 bases from J, leaving 7 bases between. There are 13 residues in the CDR3. Germline V gene lookup returns CDR1 SNHLY and CDR2 FYNNEI. The CDR3 loop reads CASRGDYNSPLHF. CDR3 in DNA: TGTGCCAGCAGAGGGGATTATAATTCACCCCTCCACTTT.

V and J are TRBV5-4 and TRBJ1-1; 8 bases align to TRBD1. The CDR3 is 13 amino acids. Germline-derived CDR1 and CDR2 are SGHNT and YYREEE (reference sequence). The J segment lost 1 base and the V segment lost 6 bases, leaving 2 bases of the junction unmatched. Written as DNA, the CDR3 is TGTGCCAGCAAGGACAGGGAGAACACTGAAGCTTTCTTT. Translated: CASKDRENTEAFF.

The chain couples TRBV7-2 to TRBJ1-1; a weak D match, TRBD1 (6 bases). The CDR3 sequence is 14 residues long. The germline V and J ends were trimmed by 6 bases and 1 base, with 12 bases remaining between them. Germline lookup yields CDR1 SGHTA and CDR2 FQGNSA. This chain's CDR3 is CASSQQGPNTEAFF. The CDR3 region has the DNA TGTGCCAGCAGTCAACAGGGTCCGAACACTGAAGCTTTCTTT.

The chain recombines TRBV28 with TRBJ1-1, with TRBD1 identical over 8 bases. Losses at the gene ends were 8 bases for V and 7 bases for J; bases not matched to a gene: 9. The CDR3 consists of 13 residues. The V gene's germline CDR1 is MDHEN and CDR2 SYDVKM. The CDR3 reads CASSADRVSEAFF. The CDR3 coding sequence is TGTGCCAGCTCGGCGGACAGGGTGAGTGAAGCTTTCTTT.